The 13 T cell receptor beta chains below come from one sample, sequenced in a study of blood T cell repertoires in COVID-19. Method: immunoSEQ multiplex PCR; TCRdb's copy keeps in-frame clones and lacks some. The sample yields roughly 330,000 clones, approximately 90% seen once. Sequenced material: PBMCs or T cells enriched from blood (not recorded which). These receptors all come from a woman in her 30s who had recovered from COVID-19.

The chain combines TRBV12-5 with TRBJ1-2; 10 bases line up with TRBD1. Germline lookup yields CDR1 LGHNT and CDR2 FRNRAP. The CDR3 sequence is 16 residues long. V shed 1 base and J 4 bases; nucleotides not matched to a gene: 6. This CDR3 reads CASGLADRGPVYGYTF. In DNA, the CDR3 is TGTGCTAGTGGTTTGGCCGACAGGGGGCCGGTCTATGGCTACACCTTC. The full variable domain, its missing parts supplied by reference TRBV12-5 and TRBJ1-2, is DARVTQTPRHKVTEMGQEVTMRCQPILGHNTVFWYRQTMMQGLELLAYFRNRAPLDDSGMPKDRFSAEMPDATLATLKIQPSEPRDSAVYFCASGLADRGPVYGYTFGSGTRLTVV.

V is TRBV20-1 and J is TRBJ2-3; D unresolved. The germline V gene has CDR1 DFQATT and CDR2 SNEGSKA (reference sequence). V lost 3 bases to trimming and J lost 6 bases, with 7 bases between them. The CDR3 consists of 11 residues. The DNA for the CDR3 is TGCAGTGCTAGGCTCCAGGATACGCAGTATTTT. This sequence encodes CSARLQDTQYF.

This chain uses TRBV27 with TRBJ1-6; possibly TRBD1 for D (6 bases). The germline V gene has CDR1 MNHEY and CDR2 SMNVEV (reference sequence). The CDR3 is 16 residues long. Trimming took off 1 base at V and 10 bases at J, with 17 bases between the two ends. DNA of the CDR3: TGTGCCAGCAGTTTATATCTCGGGGGGCTAGGATCACCCCTCCACTTT. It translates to CASSLYLGGLGSPLHF.

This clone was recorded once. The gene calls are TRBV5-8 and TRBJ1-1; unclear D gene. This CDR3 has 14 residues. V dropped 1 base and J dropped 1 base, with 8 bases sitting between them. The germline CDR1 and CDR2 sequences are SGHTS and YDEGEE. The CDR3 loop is CASSLWQENTEAFF. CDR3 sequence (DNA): TGTGCCAGCAGCTTGTGGCAGGAGAACACTGAAGCTTTCTTT.

As DNA, the CDR3 is TGTGCCAGTAGTCGCGGGACAGGGCCCCATCAGCCCCAGCATTTT. Translating gives CASSRGTGPHQPQHF. This chain uses TRBV19 with TRBJ1-5, with 9 positions matching TRBD1. Germline values: CDR1 LNHDA, CDR2 SQIVND (reference sequence). The CDR3 sequence is 15 residues long. V shed 5 bases and J 5 bases; nucleotides not matched to a gene: 7.

CDR3 region: CAWIAGGYNSPLHF. The DNA for the CDR3 is TGTGCCTGGATCGCAGGGGGCTATAATTCACCCCTCCACTTT. The V and J genes are TRBV30 and TRBJ1-6, with 7 bases that match TRBD1. V lost 4 bases, J lost 3 bases, and 3 bases stayed unmatched. In germline, CDR1 is GTSNPN, CDR2 SVGIG (reference sequence). The CDR3 totals 14 residues.

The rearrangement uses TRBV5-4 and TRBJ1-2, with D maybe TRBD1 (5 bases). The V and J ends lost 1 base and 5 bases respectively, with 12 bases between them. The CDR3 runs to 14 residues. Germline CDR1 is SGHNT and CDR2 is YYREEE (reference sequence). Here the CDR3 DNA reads TGTGCCAGCAGCTTGCGGGGGAACGCATATGGCTACACCTTC. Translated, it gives CASSLRGNAYGYTF.

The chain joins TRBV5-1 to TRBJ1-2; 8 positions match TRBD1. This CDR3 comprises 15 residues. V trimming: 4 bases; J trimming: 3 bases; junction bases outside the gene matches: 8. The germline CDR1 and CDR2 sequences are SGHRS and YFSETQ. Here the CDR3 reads CASSTGDRSHYGYTF. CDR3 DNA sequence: TGCGCCAGCAGCACCGGGGACAGGAGCCACTATGGCTACACCTTC.

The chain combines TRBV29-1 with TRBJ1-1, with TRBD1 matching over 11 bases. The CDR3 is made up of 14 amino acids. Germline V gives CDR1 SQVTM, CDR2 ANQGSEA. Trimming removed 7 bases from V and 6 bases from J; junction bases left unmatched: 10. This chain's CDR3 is CSGGTGGSMAEAFF. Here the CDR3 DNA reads TGCAGCGGCGGGACAGGGGGGTCGATGGCTGAAGCTTTCTTT.

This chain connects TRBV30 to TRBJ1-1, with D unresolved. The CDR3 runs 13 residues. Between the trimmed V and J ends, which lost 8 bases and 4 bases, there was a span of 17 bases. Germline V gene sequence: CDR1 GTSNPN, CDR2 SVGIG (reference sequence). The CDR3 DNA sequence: TGTGCCGCGGACGGGGAAGGTTCCACTGAAGCTTTCTTT. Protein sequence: CAADGEGSTEAFF.

The CDR3 here is CASSARTGGATDTQYF. For the CDR3, the DNA is TGTGCCAGCAGTGCCAGGACAGGAGGCGCGACAGATACGCAGTATTTT. The rearrangement joins TRBV6-1 to TRBJ2-3, with TRBD1 matching 7 bases. There are 16 residues in the CDR3. Trimming at V came to 4 bases and at J to 3 bases, leaving 10 bases not matched to a gene. Germline CDR1 reads MNHNS; CDR2 reads SASEGT.

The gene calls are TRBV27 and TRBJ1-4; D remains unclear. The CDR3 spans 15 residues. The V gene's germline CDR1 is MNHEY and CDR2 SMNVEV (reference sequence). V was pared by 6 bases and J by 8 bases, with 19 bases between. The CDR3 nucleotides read TGTGCCAGCAGGACGGTCGGCCGGGGAGGGGAAAAACTGTTTTTT. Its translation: CASRTVGRGGEKLFF.

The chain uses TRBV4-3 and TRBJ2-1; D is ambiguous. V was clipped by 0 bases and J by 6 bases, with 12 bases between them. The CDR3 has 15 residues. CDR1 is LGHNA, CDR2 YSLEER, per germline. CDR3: CASSQDSTAGNEQFF. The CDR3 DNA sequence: TGCGCCAGCAGCCAAGACTCCACCGCCGGCAATGAGCAGTTCTTC.